These 13 T cell receptor beta chains were sequenced from one sample in a study of CD8 T cells in Susac syndrome. An amount of RNA that ranged from roughly 0.5 to 1 ug was reverse transcribed with random hexamers. From the immunoSEQ multiplex PCR reads, TCRdb called clonotypes with MiXCR, one entry per CDR3 protein. The table lists some 190,000 distinct CDR3 sequences, almost 96% of them singletons, with 0.093% in the top ten. The sample was CD4+ T cells from PBMCs. These receptors all come from a human donor with multiple sclerosis.

The chain couples TRBV30 to TRBJ1-1; the D is unclear. V lost 1 base and J lost 5, with 11 bases in between. This CDR3 comprises 13 residues. Germline CDR1 reads GTSNPN; CDR2 reads SVGIG (reference sequence). In DNA, the CDR3 is TGTGCCTGGAGTGCTCAGTTCGGGACTGAAGCTTTCTTT. Protein: CAWSAQFGTEAFF.

This chain uses TRBV6-6 with TRBJ2-7, with a possible D match to TRBD1 (5 bases). This CDR3 spans 12 amino acids. V was pared by 7 bases and J by 5 bases, with 12 bases between. Germline V gene lookup returns CDR1 MNHNY and CDR2 SVGAGI (reference sequence). CDR3 protein: CASIDSLDEQYF. CDR3 bases: TGTGCCAGCATCGACAGTTTAGACGAGCAGTACTTC.

The CDR3 DNA follows: TGCGCCAGCAGCCAAGACGATAGGACAGGGGAGGCAGAGACCCAGTACTTC. Its translation: CASSQDDRTGEAETQYF. The rearrangement joins TRBV4-1 to TRBJ2-5; 9 bases align to TRBD1. The germline V gene encodes CDR1 MGHRA and CDR2 YSYEKL. V was pared by 0 bases and J by 4 bases, with 9 bases of the junction left unmatched. The CDR3 runs 17 residues.

The chain couples TRBV20-1 to TRBJ1-5; perhaps TRBD1 as D (5 bases). V lost 3 bases, J lost 4 bases, and 13 bases lay in between. Germline V gene sequence: CDR1 DFQATT, CDR2 SNEGSKA (reference sequence). This CDR3 has 14 amino acids. CDR3: CSARAWGQNQPQHF. CDR3 nucleotides: TGCAGTGCTAGGGCTTGGGGCCAGAATCAGCCCCAGCATTTT.

The chain is built from TRBV30 and TRBJ1-4; no definite D call. Germline V CDR1 and CDR2: GTSNPN, SVGIG (reference sequence). With 7 bases removed from V and 7 bases from J, the gap between germline ends came to 13 bases. The CDR3 is 12 residues long. The CDR3 DNA follows: TGTGCCTCTAGTGGAGGGTTTGAAAAACTGTTTTTT. It yields the protein CASSGGFEKLFF.

This chain joins TRBV6-2 or TRBV6-3 and TRBJ1-5; D call uncertain. The CDR3 has 14 residues. Germline assignment: CDR1 MNHEY and CDR2 SVGEGT. The V end was cut by 2 bases, the J end by 4 bases, with 9 bases between. Written as DNA, the CDR3 is TGTGCCAGCAGTTACCCGACGATGAATCAGCCCCAGCATTTT. This gives the protein CASSYPTMNQPQHF.

This clonotype has a handful of counts. This sequence joins TRBV30 and TRBJ1-3, with unresolved D. The CDR3 contains 13 residues. Germline assignment: CDR1 GTSNPN and CDR2 SVGIG (reference sequence). V gave up 0 bases and J gave up 3 bases, with 6 bases separating them. The CDR3 spells CAWSVSGGNTIYF. The DNA for the CDR3 is TGTGCCTGGAGTGTATCGGGTGGAAACACCATATATTTT.

J is TRBJ1-5 and V is TRBV6-2 or TRBV6-3; unclear D gene. Per germline, CDR1 MNHEY and CDR2 SVGEGT. The CDR3 has 14 residues. Trimming pared 8 bases from V and 0 bases from J, leaving 11 bases between. The CDR3 protein is CASDVLPSNQPQHF. DNA of the CDR3: TGTGCCAGCGACGTTCTTCCTAGCAATCAGCCCCAGCATTTT.

The V call is TRBV20-1, the J call TRBJ1-4; possible D gene TRBD1, 5 bases. The V gene lost 0 bases and the J gene lost 8 bases, with 10 bases spanning the gap. Germline CDR1 reads DFQATT; CDR2 reads SNEGSKA (reference sequence). This CDR3 is 13 amino acids long. The CDR3 is CSARDGGEEKLFF. The DNA for the CDR3 is TGCAGTGCTAGAGATGGGGGGGAGGAAAAACTGTTTTTT.

This sequence joins TRBV3-1 and TRBJ2-3, with D perhaps TRBD2 (7 bases). Germline V gives CDR1 LGHDT, CDR2 YNNKEL (reference sequence). There are 17 residues in the CDR3. V lost 1 base and J 5 bases, leaving 19 bases between the germline ends. The CDR3 loop reads CASSQGISGGAQDTQYF. Written as DNA, the CDR3 is TGTGCCAGCAGCCAAGGAATTAGTGGGGGGGCCCAAGATACGCAGTATTTT.

This clonotype appeared a single time. The J gene is TRBJ1-2, the V gene TRBV13, with 8 bases lining up with TRBD1. V dropped 4 bases and J dropped 0; count of bases not matched to a gene: 4. The CDR3 is 15 amino acids. Germline CDR1 and CDR2: PRHDT and FYEKMQ (reference sequence). CDR3 sequence: CASSSDRGPNYGYTF. The CDR3 DNA is TGTGCCAGCAGCTCTGACAGGGGTCCTAACTATGGCTACACCTTC.

This chain uses TRBV29-1 with TRBJ1-1; D unclear. Trimming took 4 bases from V and 4 from J, leaving 13 bases between them. This CDR3 has 13 residues. The germline gives CDR1 SQVTM, CDR2 ANQGSEA. The CDR3: CSVGGLALTEAFF. In DNA form, the CDR3 reads TGCAGCGTTGGTGGCCTAGCCCTCACTGAAGCTTTCTTT.

The CDR3 bases are TGTGCCAGCAGTTCTCACAGGGGTGGAGGCTACACCTTC. Translated: CASSSHRGGGYTF. The rearrangement uses TRBV27 and TRBJ1-2; 7 bases agree with TRBD1. Germline V gene lookup returns CDR1 MNHEY and CDR2 SMNVEV (reference sequence). The CDR3 totals 13 residues. With V trimmed by 4 bases and J by 8 bases, 7 bases remained unmatched.